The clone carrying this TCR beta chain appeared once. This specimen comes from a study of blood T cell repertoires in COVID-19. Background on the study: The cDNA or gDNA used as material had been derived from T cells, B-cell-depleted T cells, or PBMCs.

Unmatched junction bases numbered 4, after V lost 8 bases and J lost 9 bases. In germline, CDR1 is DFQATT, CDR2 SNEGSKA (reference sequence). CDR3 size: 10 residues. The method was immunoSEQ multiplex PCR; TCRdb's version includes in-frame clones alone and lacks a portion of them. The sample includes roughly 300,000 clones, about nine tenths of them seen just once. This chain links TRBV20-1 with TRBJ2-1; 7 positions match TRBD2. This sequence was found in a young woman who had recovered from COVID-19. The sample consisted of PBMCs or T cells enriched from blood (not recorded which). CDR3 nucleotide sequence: TGCAGTCCCGAGCGGGGTGAGCAGTTCTTC. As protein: CSPERGEQFF.